Below, one TCR beta chain is given with its context. Its antigen is currently not known. No much larger clonotype is one base removed from it; base qualities were not supplied. The data belong to a study of cytomegalovirus exposure and HLA in healthy donors (dated by TCRdb to about 2017). Looking at the study overall: In an earlier analysis of several hundred of the donors, 276 Gb of sequence data and just under 120 million unique TCR beta sequences from 180 million or so T cells were reported. An early release covering more than 500 HLA-typed donors comprised 250 to 350 gigabases of sequencing data and around 85 million unique TCR sequences. Of the roughly 400 genotyped donors, approximately 81% were placed in the genetic ancestry cluster associated with self-reported Caucasian donors. The study aimed to test whether cataloging public T cell receptors could reveal signatures of past pathogen exposure. The study profiled the T cell repertoires of 500 to 800 subjects by immunosequencing and related them to cytomegalovirus serostatus. In addition to the first cohort of about 650 subjects, a separate validation cohort of 130 or so different subjects was used. High-throughput TCR immunosequencing, statistical association of individual TCRs with disease status, and machine learning were combined to predict cytomegalovirus infection status. A later analysis re-analyzed previously published TCR beta repertoires from 660 or so donors and added high-resolution HLA genotyping to study TCR occurrence patterns. Rather than drawing on any new phenotypic data, the later analysis identified candidate immune exposures from TCR beta sequences and the way those sequences occurred across donors. An earlier analysis of approximately 640 of the donors applied high-throughput TCR beta sequencing to assess whether each TCR beta V gene segment acted as functional or pseudogenic. Donor age, sex, ethnicity and CMV serostatus were compiled alongside the repertoire data. Genome-wide SNP genotypes for about 65% of the roughly 700 donors were used in a later genetic analysis, which treated that subset as a discovery cohort. Every discovery cohort repertoire had been produced on one sequencing platform. Both class I and class II loci were covered by HLA typing, at four-digit resolution. Typing coverage varied by locus: roughly 629-630 donors for A, B, C, DRB1 and DQB1; 522 for DQA1; about 600 for DPA1; under 490 for DPB1. Roughly 5 DR-DQ haplotypes were handled as single units for association and clustering, since linkage in the cohort was strong. On average, about 240,000 unique TCR beta nucleotide sequences were sequenced per donor among some 420 genotyped donors of the cohort, with roughly 18% of those sequences being non-productive.

Summary of the overall study and its limitations: An association between a missense DCLRE1C variant and V-gene and J-gene trimming of TCR beta chains was found in a later genetic analysis and replicated in an independent cohort. Correlated functional status among segregating V segments might reflect linkage disequilibrium, but an unknown experimental factor could not be ruled out. A further reported finding was that TCR beta sequences accurately predicted the HLA-A and HLA-B alleles for most subjects in the first cohort. According to a later analysis, most CMV-associated TCR beta chains appeared to be HLA-restricted, and the HLA associations seemed to be driven largely by CMV exposure. Assigning TCR associations to individual alleles was difficult when HLA alleles, especially DR and DQ, strongly co-occurred. At a false discovery rate of 0.05, a later analysis linked 16,000 or so TCR beta sequences to specific HLA alleles. A few of the identified cytomegalovirus-associated TCR beta chains were confirmed in vitro to be specific for cytomegalovirus antigens. A later analysis reported that several top co-occurrence clusters appeared linked to parvovirus B19, influenza, CMV and Epstein-Barr virus. According to a later genetic analysis, donors in an Asian-associated ancestry cluster had fewer N-insertions in productive TCRs than the approximately 690-donor mean. Because HLA typing was missing for some donors at each locus, association tests included only the typed subset. Compared with equally common non-associated chains, HLA-associated TCR beta chains in a later analysis were more clonally expanded and had lower generation probabilities. Presence/absence analyses assumed roughly uniform sequencing depth across donors, an assumption that may not hold. Most TCR sequences were observed very rarely across donors, whereas some public TCRs were present in many individuals. An earlier analysis of approximately 590 of the donors showed that most TCR beta V segments appeared in productive rearrangements either about 87% or about 30% of the time, which broadly matched IMGT annotations. The only immune exposure information available for the cohort was CMV serostatus. The authors suggested that the approach could potentially be generalized to other disease states and immunological phenotypes. In the study, 150 to 200 TCR beta chains were listed as associated with cytomegalovirus. Because counts were too low, roughly 18 rarely observed V segments, including chromosome 9 orphons, were left out of the earlier analysis of approximately 580 of the donors. In both the original and validation cohorts, the classifier was reported to diagnose cytomegalovirus status with high specificity and sensitivity. A cluster of highly shared sequence variants was judged likely to be a technical artifact of the sequencing pipeline. Only TCR beta chains were sequenced in this cohort, and the absence of alpha or paired-chain data limited detectable features. In a later analysis, the rate of TCR association differed among HLA loci, with DRB1 alleles having the most associated TCRs and HLA-C alleles having the fewest. Some IMGT-functional V segments, including TRBV6-2 and TRBV6-3, could not be distinguished by the 87-base-pair reads and were therefore excluded.

The cohort was made up of under 800 healthy bone marrow donors. At the time of sampling, all cohort members were nominally healthy, though unrecorded immune exposures were likely present. The donor was CMV seropositive and belonged to the group of some 290 seropositive cohort members. Each donor provided a peripheral blood sample, and peripheral blood mononuclear cells were used for TCR beta sequencing. The Qiagen DNeasy Blood Extraction Kit was used to extract genomic DNA from the blood cell samples. The library came from the immunoSEQ multiplex PCR assay. The multiplex PCR relied on a mix of 60 forward primers for TCR Vbeta segments and 13 reverse primers for TCR Jbeta segments. The CDR3 region of rearranged TCR beta genes was amplified from genomic DNA by a multiplex PCR assay. Amplified TCR beta libraries were sequenced as 87-base-pair reads on the Illumina HiSeq System. The paper's data handling went like this. A later analysis counted about 80 million unique TCR beta chains across the 666 repertoires, and 10 million to 12 million of these chains were shared by at least two donors. A nearest-neighbor algorithm error-corrected the raw reads and collapsed the reads into unique sequences, merging closely related sequences to remove PCR and sequencing errors. V, D and J gene segments were assigned by aligning CDR3 sequences to IMGT reference sequences. Each retained sequence needed at least a six-nucleotide match to both a V gene segment and a J gene segment. A rearrangement was called productive if the CDR3 had no stop codons and remained in frame with V and J, and every other rearrangement was called non-productive. CDR3 was defined by IMGT convention, running from the second conserved V-encoded cysteine to the conserved J-encoded phenylalanine. The earlier analysis of fewer than 700 of the donors excluded sequences that lacked an unambiguous match to a single V gene segment. An earlier analysis of fewer than 750 of the donors classified V segments as functional when productive rearrangements were above 56.7% and as segregating when the standard deviation between donors was above 5%. A statistical classification framework was built to diagnose cytomegalovirus status from the catalog of TCR beta chain sequences. V and J gene assignment, in a later analysis, came from comparing TCR nucleotide sequences with IMGT/GENE-DB human TR gene sequences. A later analysis assigned CDR3 sequences and most-parsimonious VDJ recombination scenarios with the TCRdist pipeline. In a later analysis, every TCR beta chain was defined by the combination of its CDR3 amino acid sequence and its V-gene family, and reads without a unique V-gene family were dropped. A later analysis removed roughly 590 highly shared, low-generation-probability nucleotide sequences to deal with suspected cross-contamination and a sequencing artifact. For each public chain, a later analysis derived a clonal expansion index from normalized ranks of inferred template counts within each repertoire. A later analysis computed generation probabilities with a VDJ recombination model fitted to out-of-frame rearrangements, and checked the results against IGoR. In a later analysis, hypergeometric tests were used to score TCR-TCR, TCR-HLA and TCR-CMV co-occurrence, with a repertoire-size bias correction applied to TCR pairs. A later analysis estimated false discovery rates by permuting HLA or CMV assignments 20 times. In a later analysis, co-occurring TCRs were grouped using DBSCAN, and TCRdist sequence similarity was added for clustering within HLA-allele-positive subsets. Repertoires with fewer than 30,000 or more than 120,000 public chains, plus five repertoires with anomalous nucleotide sharing, were excluded from co-occurrence clustering. Sourced from immuneACCESS, this table was stored by TCRdb with only in-frame sequences that have V and J called. A share of the clones is absent; for the studies checked, an unresolved V gene accounts for under half, and the remainder has no known explanation. V and J calls and clone size follow that table, whereas D and trimming were derived from the DNA. This sample holds approximately 150,000 clones; about 83% were observed only once. Jointly, the top ten make up 4.8% of the sample.

As encoded in the germline V gene, CDR1 is SGDLS while CDR2 is YYNGEE. At the junction V is shortened by 0 bases and J by 5 bases; bases outside the gene matches: 7. The CDR3 goes from the cysteine to the phenylalanine over 16 residues. Just CDR3 DNA is preserved here, 48 bases in frame from base 1. The rearrangement combines TRBV9 with TRBJ2-1; 8 nucleotides in the junction match TRBD2. Sample: PBMCs. This TCR derives from a girl aged 5-17 years in good health and CMV-seropositive. The nucleotide sequence is given as TGTGCCAGCAGCGTAGTAGGGACTAGGGTCCACAATGAGCAGTTCTTC. This gives the protein CASSVVGTRVHNEQFF.